In its sample, the clone carrying this T cell receptor (beta chain) was seen a few times. Its target is unknown. Germline V gene lookup returns CDR1 MNHEY and CDR2 SVGAGI. V lost 6 bases to trimming and J lost 0 bases; unmatched junction nucleotides: 9. The CDR3 has 16 residues. Using a CD8+CD4-CCR7+CD45RA+ phenotype, naive CD8 T cells were sorted. The entry originates in a study of molecular identifiers for immune sequencing clone quantification. General study results and limits: Highly expanded clones may be undercounted when identical TCR molecules share barcodes.

TCRdb processed the PCR reads anew with MiXCR; each CDR3 protein has one entry. The repertoire has over 300,000 distinct CDR3 sequences, roughly a quarter of them found once; the top ten carry about 0.73%. What was sequenced was naive CD8+ T cells from blood, with Jurkat cell RNA spiked in. Subset specified: FACS-sorted CD8+CD4-CCR7+CD45RA+ naive T cells. The TCR originated in a human donor in good health. Some libraries in this study had Jurkat cell RNA spiked in. The V call is TRBV6-5, the J call TRBJ2-3, with 7 bases lining up with TRBD2. CDR3: CASRTSRLTSTDTQYF. CDR3 coding DNA: TGTGCCAGCAGGACTAGCCGACTAACTAGCACAGATACGCAGTATTTT.